The T cell receptor (beta chain) under discussion was sequenced for a study of cytomegalovirus exposure and HLA in healthy donors. The PCR used 60 Vbeta and 13 Jbeta primers. TCRdb's copy holds only in-frame clones and misses some; the assay was immunoSEQ multiplex PCR. This table holds some 56,000 clones, roughly 83% found once. The CDR3 spans 10 residues. Germline lookup yields CDR1 DFQATT and CDR2 SNEGSKA (reference sequence). The chain carries TRBV20-1 and TRBJ2-7; no definite D call. Sequencing was done on a sample of PBMCs. This TCR came from a human donor in good health. CDR3 in DNA: TGCAGCCTTGGCCTAGACGAGCAGTACTTC. This codes for CSLGLDEQYF.